Listed below are T cell receptor beta chains from one sample, sequenced in a study of regulatory T cells in long-lasting Graves disease. In TCRdb, the multiplex PCR reads were re-called with MiXCR into one record per CDR3 protein. The repertoire holds some 450,000 distinct CDR3 sequences, about 16% seen once, with approximately 12% in the top ten. The same sample was also used in a study of T cells in Graves' hyperthyroidism and ophthalmopathy.

The specimen comprised peripheral blood mononuclear cells (PBMCs), sampled at new diagnosis, from a patient treated with antithyroid drugs. Receptors originate from a woman aged 25 to 39 with Graves disease. The CDR3 runs from the conserved cysteine through the conserved F or W. A D gene is named only where the DNA matches it firmly. Clone sizes are given selectively: once, few, many, or a class where the clone is expanded.

>few|TRBJ1-4|TRBV6-2/TRBV6-3|NA
CASSPIPGKGREKLFF
TGTGCCAGCAGCCCCATCCCAGGGAAAGGAAGAGAAAAACTGTTTTTT
>NA|TRBJ2-1|TRBV5-4|TRBD2
CASSLTSANYNEQFF
TGTGCCAGCAGCTTGACTAGCGCAAACTACAATGAGCAGTTCTTC
>many|TRBJ2-5|TRBV12-3/TRBV12-4|NA
CASSPTSAQETQYF
TGTGCCAGCAGTCCAACAAGTGCCCAAGAGACCCAGTACTTC
>NA|TRBJ1-5|TRBV7-9|NA
CASSFMGQPQHF
TGTGCCAGCAGCTTTATGGGGCAGCCCCAGCATTTT
>NA|TRBJ2-7|TRBV7-8|TRBD1
CASSPGQGNDEQYF
TGTGCCAGCAGCCCAGGACAGGGGAACGACGAGCAGTACTTC
>NA|TRBJ2-5|TRBV15|TRBD2
CATSGQGLAGVVETQYF
TGTGCCACCAGCGGTCAGGGACTAGCGGGAGTTGTGGAGACCCAGTACTTC
>many|TRBJ1-1|TRBV15|NA
CAVRDNENTEAFF
TGTGCCGTACGGGACAATGAGAACACTGAAGCTTTCTTT
>many|TRBJ2-3|TRBV30|TRBD2
CAWSAQLAGEQYF
TGTGCCTGGAGTGCACAGCTTGCGGGAGAGCAGTATTTT
>many|TRBJ1-2|TRBV28|NA
CASSHPGGGLGYTF
TGTGCCAGCAGTCACCCGGGGGGAGGTCTTGGCTACACCTTC
>many|TRBJ2-2|TRBV3-1|TRBD2
CASSQGIAGGRGELFF
TGTGCCAGCAGCCAAGGGATAGCGGGAGGGCGCGGGGAGCTGTTTTTT
>many|TRBJ2-5|TRBV5-6|TRBD2
CASSHGTSGSGETQYF
TGTGCCAGCAGCCACGGGACTAGCGGGAGTGGAGAGACCCAGTACTTC
>many|TRBJ2-7|TRBV6-2/TRBV6-3|NA
CASSYSKVNEQYF
TGTGCCAGCAGTTACTCGAAGGTCAACGAGCAGTACTTC
>many|TRBJ2-7|TRBV3-1|NA
CASSQAGRSYEQYF
TGTGCCAGCAGCCAAGCTGGGAGATCTTACGAGCAGTACTTC
>many|TRBJ2-1|TRBV5-5|NA
CASKELIEQFF
TGTGCCAGCAAGGAGTTGATCGAGCAGTTCTTC
>NA|TRBJ1-1|TRBV9|NA
CASSPNLNTEAFF
TGTGCCAGCAGCCCCAACCTGAACACTGAAGCTTTCTTT
>many|TRBJ2-1|TRBV6-5|NA
CASSYSSQNEQFF
TGTGCCAGCAGTTACTCGAGCCAAAATGAGCAGTTCTTC
>many|TRBJ2-1|TRBV12-3/TRBV12-4|NA
CASSFSVFSYNEQFF
TGTGCCAGCAGTTTCAGTGTGTTCTCCTACAATGAGCAGTTCTTC
>many|TRBJ2-1|TRBV28|NA
CASNSLDEQFF
TGTGCCAGCAACTCCCTGGATGAGCAGTTCTTC
>few|TRBJ2-2|TRBV7-9|TRBD2
CASSQGLAGGRISNTGELFF
TGTGCCAGCAGCCAGGGACTAGCGGGAGGACGGATTTCGAACACCGGGGAGCTGTTTTTT
>many|TRBJ1-5|TRBV7-8|TRBD1
CASSLVGQGHSNQPQHF
TGTGCCAGCAGCTTAGTTGGACAGGGACATAGCAATCAGCCCCAGCATTTT
>many|TRBJ1-2|TRBV20-1|NA
CSAREGGEVYGYTF
TGCAGTGCTAGAGAGGGGGGGGAAGTCTATGGCTACACCTTC
>many|TRBJ2-5|TRBV11-2|NA
CASSLRVESQTQYF
TGTGCCAGCAGCCTACGGGTTGAGTCGCAGACCCAGTACTTC
>few|TRBJ2-5|TRBV18|TRBD1
CASSPLLPGTGQETQYF
TGTGCCAGCTCACCACTCTTACCCGGGACAGGACAAGAGACCCAGTACTTC
>few|TRBJ2-7|TRBV30|NA
CAWSLDSSEQYF
TGTGCCTGGAGTTTGGACAGCTCCGAGCAGTACTTC
>many|TRBJ2-7|TRBV2|NA
CASSEYGDEQYF
TGTGCCAGCAGTGAGTACGGGGACGAGCAGTACTTC
>many|TRBJ2-1|TRBV7-2|NA
CASSYSGNEQFF
TGTGCCAGCAGTTACTCGGGGAATGAGCAGTTCTTC
>few|TRBJ1-3|TRBV6-1|NA
CATVATGNTIYF
TGTGCCACCGTTGCGACTGGAAACACCATATATTTT
>many|TRBJ2-5|TRBV12-3/TRBV12-4|TRBD1
CASSSTGGDETQYF
TGTGCCAGCAGTTCCACAGGGGGCGACGAGACCCAGTACTTC
>many|TRBJ2-1|TRBV7-2|TRBD2
CASSFTLAGGPNEQFF
TGTGCCAGCAGCTTTACATTAGCGGGAGGGCCCAATGAGCAGTTCTTC
>few|TRBJ2-3|TRBV7-3|NA
CASSSGLPTDTQYF
TGTGCCAGCAGCTCAGGACTACCCACAGATACGCAGTATTTT
>many|TRBJ2-7|TRBV20-1|TRBD2
CSATTSGRGYEQYF
TGCAGTGCTACGACTAGCGGGAGAGGATACGAGCAGTACTTC
>many|TRBJ2-2|TRBV11-2|TRBD2
CASSSFGEGTGELFF
TGTGCCAGCAGCTCCTTTGGGGAGGGCACCGGGGAGCTGTTTTTT
>NA|TRBJ2-1|TRBV5-4|TRBD2
CASSSGAGTSGYNEQFF
TGTGCCAGCAGCTCGGGGGCCGGGACTAGCGGTTACAATGAGCAGTTCTTC
>many|TRBJ2-3|TRBV7-2|NA
CASSLGGSDTQYF
TGTGCCAGCAGTTTGGGGGGTTCAGATACGCAGTATTTT
>many|TRBJ1-6|TRBV7-9|NA
CASSLSSRYNSPLHF
TGTGCCAGCAGCTTAAGTTCGCGGTATAATTCACCCCTCCACTTT
>many|TRBJ2-1|TRBV15|TRBD2
CATSRDREGQTSGSFYNEQFF
TGTGCCACCAGCAGAGATAGAGAGGGACAGACTAGCGGGAGTTTCTACAATGAGCAGTTCTTC
>many|TRBJ2-3|TRBV7-9|NA
CAIPLALPTDTQYF
TGTGCCATACCTCTAGCGCTGCCCACAGATACGCAGTATTTT
>many|TRBJ2-1|TRBV7-9|TRBD2
CASSLTSASRGEQFF
TGTGCCAGCAGCTTAACTAGCGCCTCACGGGGTGAGCAGTTCTTC
>many|TRBJ1-1|TRBV7-9|NA
CASSLGQRIMNTEAFF
TGTGCCAGCAGCTTAGGGCAGAGAATCATGAACACTGAAGCTTTCTTT
>NA|TRBJ2-2|TRBV5-6|TRBD1
CASSFWTGMNTGELFF
TGTGCCAGCAGCTTTTGGACAGGGATGAACACCGGGGAGCTGTTTTTT
>NA|TRBJ2-7|TRBV27|TRBD2
CASSWVGLAGGYEQYF
TGTGCCAGCAGCTGGGTAGGACTAGCGGGAGGGTACGAGCAGTACTTC
>many|TRBJ1-2|TRBV5-4|TRBD1
CASSPGQGPGGDYGYTF
TGTGCCAGCAGCCCCGGACAGGGCCCCGGGGGGGACTATGGCTACACCTTC
>NA|TRBJ2-3|TRBV29-1|TRBD2
CSVYAGGLDTQYF
TGCAGCGTTTATGCGGGAGGGTTAGATACGCAGTATTTT
>few|TRBJ1-2|TRBV19|TRBD1
CASTLPGQGSKRGYTF
TGTGCCAGTACGTTACCGGGACAGGGGTCAAAACGGGGCTACACCTTC
>NA|TRBJ2-7|TRBV19|NA
CASSPETDHYEQYF
TGTGCCAGTAGTCCAGAGACAGACCACTACGAGCAGTACTTC
>many|TRBJ2-7|TRBV7-2|TRBD2
CASSFRLAAFYEQYF
TGTGCCAGCAGCTTTAGGCTAGCGGCTTTCTACGAGCAGTACTTC
>few|TRBJ2-1|TRBV7-2|NA
CASSADIQRKQETQFF
TGTGCCAGCAGCGCGGATATCCAGCGGAAACAAGAGACCCAGTTCTTC
>many|TRBJ2-5|TRBV3-1|NA
CASSQTGALYQETQYF
TGTGCCAGCAGCCAAACGGGTGCCTTGTACCAAGAGACCCAGTACTTC
>many|TRBJ2-7|TRBV7-9|TRBD1
CASSIYRDRGQGEQYF
TGTGCCAGCAGCATATACCGGGACAGGGGGCAAGGCGAGCAGTACTTC